This is a list of T cell receptor beta chains from one sample in a study of Ad26.COV2.S vaccination and SARS-CoV-2 variants. Using immunoSEQ multiplex PCR, the repertoire was profiled, and TCRdb retains in-frame clones only, with some absent. The data show about 420,000 clones, more than 75% seen once. Sequencing was performed on peripheral blood, taken in a trial of Ad26.COV2.S vaccine versus placebo. The receptors come from a person aged 18-60 years who received the Ad26.COV2.S COVID-19 vaccine or a placebo. The CDR3 runs from the conserved cysteine through the conserved F or W. D genes are given only for firm matches. Some rows have no size entry. The others give once, few or many, or a class for an expanded clone.

j_call clone_size d_call v_call cdr3_nt cdr3_aa
TRBJ2-7 . . TRBV9 TGTGCCAGCAGCGTAGACGTACACTCCTACGAGCAGTACTTC CASSVDVHSYEQYF
TRBJ2-7 . . TRBV30 TGTGCCTGGGGACCCCTTAGCCACGAGCAGTACTTC CAWGPLSHEQYF
TRBJ1-2 . . TRBV6-2/TRBV6-3 TGTGCCAGCACCCCTTCAGCGCAATATGGCTACACCTTC CASTPSAQYGYTF
TRBJ2-7 . TRBD2 TRBV5-1 TGCGCCAGCAGCCCCGGGGGGGGGCTCGACGAGCAGTACTTC CASSPGGGLDEQYF
TRBJ2-7 once TRBD1 TRBV5-4 TGTGCCAGCAGAGGGGACAGCACCTACGAGCAGTACTTC CASRGDSTYEQYF
TRBJ1-2 . TRBD1 TRBV7-8 TGTGCCAGCAGCTTAGCGGGACAGGCGGGTGGCTACACCTTC CASSLAGQAGGYTF
TRBJ2-7 once . TRBV5-6 TGTGCCAGCACCCGGGGCAGATCGGCCTACGAGCAGTACTTC CASTRGRSAYEQYF
TRBJ1-2 . . TRBV27 TGTGCCAGCAGCCATCATTGGGCCTCTGGCTACACCTTC CASSHHWASGYTF
TRBJ2-7 . . TRBV5-4 TGTGCCAGCAGCTTGGCGGGGGGACAAGTCTACGAGCAGTACTTC CASSLAGGQVYEQYF
TRBJ1-2 . . TRBV9 TGTGCCAGCAGCGTGACCGGGGGCTACTATGGCTACACCTTC CASSVTGGYYGYTF
TRBJ2-3 . . TRBV6-2/TRBV6-3 TGTGCCAGCACCCCCTCCCGGGGGGCGACTAGCACAGATACGCAGTATTTT CASTPSRGATSTDTQYF
TRBJ1-2 . . TRBV7-8 TGTGCCAGAGGGATGTCAGCCAGCATCTATGGCTACACCTTC CARGMSASIYGYTF
TRBJ2-2 . . TRBV4-1 TGCGCCAGCAGCCAAGATAGGTCCAGGGGTACCGGGGAGCTGTTTTTT CASSQDRSRGTGELFF
TRBJ1-2 . . TRBV4-1 TGCGCCAGCAGCCAAGATTTTCAGCACGCTAACTATGGCTACACCTTC CASSQDFQHANYGYTF
TRBJ1-2 . . TRBV27 TGTGCCAGCAGTTATAGTGTCAGGGTCGTAGGGCCGGCCAGAACAAACTATGGCTACACCTTC CASSYSVRVVGPARTNYGYTF
TRBJ1-2 . . TRBV7-9 TGTGCCAGCACCCCTGGAAGGGAGCACTTTGGATATGGCTACACCTTC CASTPGREHFGYGYTF
TRBJ1-2 . . TRBV7-9 TGTGCCAGCAGCTTAGTGAGGGCGATAAATGGCTACACCTTC CASSLVRAINGYTF
TRBJ2-3 . TRBD2 TRBV2 TGTGCCAGCACCCAACTAGCGGGGGGCCTCACAGATACGCAGTATTTT CASTQLAGGLTDTQYF
TRBJ1-1 . . TRBV14 TGTGCCAGCAGCCAAGTGTACGGGCTCACTGAAGCTTTCTTT CASSQVYGLTEAFF
TRBJ1-1 . . TRBV29-1 TGCAGCGTTGATAAGGCGGGGGCAGGTGGGACTGAAGCTTTCTTT CSVDKAGAGGTEAFF
TRBJ1-1 once . TRBV7-9 TGTGCCAGCAGCTTAGCGGACAGCAACACTGAAGCTTTCTTT CASSLADSNTEAFF
TRBJ2-3 . . TRBV2 TGTGCCAGCAGTGTAAAGGGTGGGATGGCAACAGATACGCAGTATTTT CASSVKGGMATDTQYF
TRBJ2-7 . TRBD1 TRBV19 TGTGCCAGTAGTCAGACCCCGGGACAGGGGTACGAGCAGTACTTC CASSQTPGQGYEQYF
TRBJ1-5 . . TRBV6-2/TRBV6-3 TGTGCCAGCAGTATACGCGGTAGCAATCAGCCCCAGCATTTT CASSIRGSNQPQHF
TRBJ1-2 . TRBD1 TRBV3-1/TRBV3-2 TGTGCCAGCAGCCTGAATACCTTGACAGGGGGAAATGGCTACACCTTC CASSLNTLTGGNGYTF
TRBJ1-1 once . TRBV18 TGTGCCAGCTCACCACGGGCAGGACTGGGCACTGAAGCTTTCTTT CASSPRAGLGTEAFF
TRBJ1-2 . . TRBV19 TGTGCCAGTACCACCCTGATTGGGGGGGGATATGGCTACACCTTC CASTTLIGGGYGYTF
TRBJ1-4 . TRBD1 TRBV2 TGTGCCAGCAGTGAAGAACTCAGGGGGGGTGAAAAACTGTTTTTT CASSEELRGGEKLFF
TRBJ1-2 . TRBD1 TRBV29-1 TGCAGCGTCTACGGGACAGGGGGCCCCTATGGCTACACCTTC CSVYGTGGPYGYTF
TRBJ2-5 . TRBD2 TRBV19 TGTGCCAGTAGTGGACTAGGGAGGGAGACCCAGTACTTC CASSGLGRETQYF
TRBJ2-5 . . TRBV20-1 TGCGGGTGGATAGTCCAAGAGACCCAGTACTTC CGWIVQETQYF
TRBJ1-6 . . TRBV5-4 TGTGCCAGCAACTTGGACCAGCGGGATTCACCCCTCCACTTT CASNLDQRDSPLHF
TRBJ1-2 . . TRBV4-1 TGCGCCAGCAGCCAAGATCCTCTGAGTCGCGGCTACACCTTC CASSQDPLSRGYTF
TRBJ1-1 . . TRBV19 TGTGCCAGTAGTACTGGGTTCTGGGACACTGAAGCTTTCTTT CASSTGFWDTEAFF
TRBJ2-5 . . TRBV2 TGTGCCAGCAGTGAGGTGTGGGAGACCCAGTACTTC CASSEVWETQYF
TRBJ2-7 . . TRBV13 TGTGCCAGCAGCTACAGGGTGGGGGAGCAGTACTTC CASSYRVGEQYF
TRBJ1-2 . . TRBV29-1 TGCAGCGTTGAAGATTATAGGGAAAACTATGGCTACACCTTC CSVEDYRENYGYTF
TRBJ2-1 . TRBD1 TRBV9 TGTGCCAGCAGCGTAGACAGGGGAAGTAATGAGCAGTTCTTC CASSVDRGSNEQFF
TRBJ2-6 . . TRBV1 TGCACCAGCAGCCAGGGGCCAAACTTCTCTGGGGCCAACGTCCTGACTTTC CTSSQGPNFSGANVLTF
TRBJ2-1 few TRBD2 TRBV4-2 TGTGCCAGCAGCCAAGATTCTTCGGGGGGGGCCTACAATGAGCAGTTCTTC CASSQDSSGGAYNEQFF
TRBJ1-6 . TRBD1 TRBV2 TGTGCCAGCAGTGAAGCGCGACAGGGTAGTTCACCCCTCCACTTT CASSEARQGSSPLHF
TRBJ1-1 . TRBD1 TRBV3-1/TRBV3-2 TGTGCCAGCAGCCAGGACAGGGACTCTTACACTGAAGCTTTCTTT CASSQDRDSYTEAFF
TRBJ2-7 few TRBD2 TRBV7-2 TGTGCCAGCAGCGGACTAGCGGCCCCTGCCTCCTACGAGCAGTACTTC CASSGLAAPASYEQYF
TRBJ2-5 . . TRBV7-9 TGTGCCAGCAGCTTAGGGGGACAACAAGAGACCCAGTACTTC CASSLGGQQETQYF
TRBJ2-2 . . TRBV20-1 TGCAGTGCTAGGGCGTCCGGGGAGCTGTTTTTT CSARASGELFF
TRBJ2-5 . . TRBV28 TGTGCCAGCAGCCGGATGGGGGTTCAAGAGACCCAGTACTTC CASSRMGVQETQYF
TRBJ1-3 . . TRBV6-5 TGTGCCAGCAGTCAGTGGTGGGGGTCTGGAAACACCATATATTTT CASSQWWGSGNTIYF
TRBJ2-1 . . TRBV4-1 TGCGCCAGCAGCCCAAGGACGGACCTTCGAGGCTGGGAGCAGTTCTTC CASSPRTDLRGWEQFF
TRBJ1-2 . TRBD1 TRBV30 TGTGCCTGGAGTGCGGGACAGAAGGATTTTGGCTACACCTTC CAWSAGQKDFGYTF
TRBJ2-7 few . TRBV5-6 TGTGCCAGCACCTGGGGGGGCAGGAGCTCCTACGAGCAGTACTTC CASTWGGRSSYEQYF
TRBJ1-5 . . TRBV6-2/TRBV6-3 TGTGCCAGCAGTTACTCGTTATCCTGGAGCAATCAGCCCCAGCATTTT CASSYSLSWSNQPQHF